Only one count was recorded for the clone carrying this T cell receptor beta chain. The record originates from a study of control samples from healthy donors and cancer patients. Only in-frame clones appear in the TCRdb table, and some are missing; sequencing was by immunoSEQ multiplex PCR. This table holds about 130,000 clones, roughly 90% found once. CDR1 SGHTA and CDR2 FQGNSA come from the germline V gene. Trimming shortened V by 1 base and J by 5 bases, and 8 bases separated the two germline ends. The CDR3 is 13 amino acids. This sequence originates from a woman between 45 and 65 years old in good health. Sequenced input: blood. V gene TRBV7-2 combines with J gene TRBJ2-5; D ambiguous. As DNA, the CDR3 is TGTGCCAGCAGCTTAGTTCCCCAGGAGACCCAGTACTTC. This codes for CASSLVPQETQYF.